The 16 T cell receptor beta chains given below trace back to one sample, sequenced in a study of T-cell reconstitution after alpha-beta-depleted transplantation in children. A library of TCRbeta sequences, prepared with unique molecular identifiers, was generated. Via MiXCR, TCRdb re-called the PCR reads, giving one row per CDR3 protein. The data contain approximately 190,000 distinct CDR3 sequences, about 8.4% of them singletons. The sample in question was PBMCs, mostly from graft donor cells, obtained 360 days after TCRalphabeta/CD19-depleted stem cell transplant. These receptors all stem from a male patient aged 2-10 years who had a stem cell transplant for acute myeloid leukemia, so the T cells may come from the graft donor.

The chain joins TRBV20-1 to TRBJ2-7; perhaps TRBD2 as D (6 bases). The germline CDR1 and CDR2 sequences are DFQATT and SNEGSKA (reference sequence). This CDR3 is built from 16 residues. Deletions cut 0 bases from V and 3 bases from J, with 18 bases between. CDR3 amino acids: CSARDRGPGEVYEQYF. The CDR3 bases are TGCAGTGCTAGAGATCGGGGCCCTGGGGAGGTCTACGAGCAGTACTTC.

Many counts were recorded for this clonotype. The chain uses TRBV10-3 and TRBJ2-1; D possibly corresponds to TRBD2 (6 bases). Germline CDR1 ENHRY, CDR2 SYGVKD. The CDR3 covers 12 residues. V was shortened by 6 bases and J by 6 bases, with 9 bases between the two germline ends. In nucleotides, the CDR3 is TGTGCCATCAGCCAGGAGGGCAATGAGCAGTTCTTC. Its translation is CAISQEGNEQFF.

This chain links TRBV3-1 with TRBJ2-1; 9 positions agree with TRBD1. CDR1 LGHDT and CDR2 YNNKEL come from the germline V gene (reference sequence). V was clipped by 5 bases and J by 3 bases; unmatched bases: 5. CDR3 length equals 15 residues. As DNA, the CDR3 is TGTGCCAGCAGCACCCGGACAGGGGTCTACAATGAGCAGTTCTTC. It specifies CASSTRTGVYNEQFF.

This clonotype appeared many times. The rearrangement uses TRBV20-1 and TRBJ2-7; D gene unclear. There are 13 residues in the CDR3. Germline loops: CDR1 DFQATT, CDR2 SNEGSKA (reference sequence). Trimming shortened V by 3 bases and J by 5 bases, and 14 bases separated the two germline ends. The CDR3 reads CSASKGSNDEQYF. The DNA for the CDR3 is TGCAGTGCTAGTAAGGGATCAAATGACGAGCAGTACTTC.

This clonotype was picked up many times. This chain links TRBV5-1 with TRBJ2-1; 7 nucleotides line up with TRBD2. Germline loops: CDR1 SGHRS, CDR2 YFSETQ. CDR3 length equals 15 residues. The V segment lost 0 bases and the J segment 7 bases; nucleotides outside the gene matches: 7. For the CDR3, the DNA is TGCGCCAGCAGCTTGGAGGGGAGGGCCGGGAATGAGCAGTTCTTC. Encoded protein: CASSLEGRAGNEQFF.

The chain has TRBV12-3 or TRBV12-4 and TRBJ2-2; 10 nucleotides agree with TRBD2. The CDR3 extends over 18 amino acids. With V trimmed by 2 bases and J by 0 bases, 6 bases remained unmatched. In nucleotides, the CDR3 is TGTGCCAGCAGTTTATACCTAGCGGGGGACCCGAACACCGGGGAGCTGTTTTTT. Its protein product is CASSLYLAGDPNTGELFF.

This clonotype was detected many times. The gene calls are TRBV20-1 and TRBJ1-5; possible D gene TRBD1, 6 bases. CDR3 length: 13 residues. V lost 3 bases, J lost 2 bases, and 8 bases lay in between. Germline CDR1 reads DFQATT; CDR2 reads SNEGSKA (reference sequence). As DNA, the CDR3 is TGCAGTGCTAGGGCAGGGGGCAATCAGCCCCAGCATTTT. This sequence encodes CSARAGGNQPQHF.

CDR3 nucleotide sequence: TGCAGTGCTAGGCAACGCGGGAGCTCCTACGAGCAGTACTTC. Translation gives CSARQRGSSYEQYF. This chain connects TRBV20-1 to TRBJ2-7; 7 bases are a match to TRBD2. From germline, CDR1 is DFQATT and CDR2 SNEGSKA (reference sequence). J lost 0 bases, V lost 3 bases, and 5 bases had no gene match. The CDR3 runs to 14 residues.

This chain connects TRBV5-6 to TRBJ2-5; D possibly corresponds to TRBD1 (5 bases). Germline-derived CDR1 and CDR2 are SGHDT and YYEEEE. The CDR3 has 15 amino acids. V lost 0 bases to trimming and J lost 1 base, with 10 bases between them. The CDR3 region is CASSLGAGRQETQYF. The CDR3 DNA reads TGTGCCAGCAGCTTGGGTGCAGGGCGCCAAGAGACCCAGTACTTC.

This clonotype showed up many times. The CDR3 coding sequence is TGTGCCAGCAGCCGACGGGACAGGGGAGGAGAGCAGTACTTC. As protein: CASSRRDRGGEQYF. The V call is TRBV3-1, the J call TRBJ2-7, with TRBD1 identical over 10 bases. The CDR3 totals 14 residues. V trimming: 4 bases; J trimming: 7 bases; junction bases outside the gene matches: 7. Germline CDR1 reads LGHDT; CDR2 reads YNNKEL (reference sequence).

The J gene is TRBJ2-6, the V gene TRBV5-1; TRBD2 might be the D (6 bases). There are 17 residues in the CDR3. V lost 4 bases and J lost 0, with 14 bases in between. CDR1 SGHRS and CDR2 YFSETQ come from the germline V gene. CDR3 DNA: TGCGCCAGCAGCCACCGGGACTCCCTCTCTGGGGCCAACGTCCTGACTTTC. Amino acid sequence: CASSHRDSLSGANVLTF.

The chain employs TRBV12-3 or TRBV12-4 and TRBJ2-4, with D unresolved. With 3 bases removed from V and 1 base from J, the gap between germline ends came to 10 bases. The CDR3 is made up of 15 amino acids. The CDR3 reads CASSFVPSAKNIQYF. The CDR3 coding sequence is TGTGCCAGCAGTTTTGTCCCGTCTGCCAAAAACATTCAGTACTTC.

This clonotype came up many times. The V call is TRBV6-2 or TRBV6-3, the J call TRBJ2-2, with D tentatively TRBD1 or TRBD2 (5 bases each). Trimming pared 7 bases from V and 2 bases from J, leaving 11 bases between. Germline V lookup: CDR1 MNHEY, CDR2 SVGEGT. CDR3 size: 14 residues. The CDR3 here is CASTRDGNTGELFF. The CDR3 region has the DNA TGTGCCAGCACCCGGGACGGCAACACCGGGGAGCTGTTTTTT.

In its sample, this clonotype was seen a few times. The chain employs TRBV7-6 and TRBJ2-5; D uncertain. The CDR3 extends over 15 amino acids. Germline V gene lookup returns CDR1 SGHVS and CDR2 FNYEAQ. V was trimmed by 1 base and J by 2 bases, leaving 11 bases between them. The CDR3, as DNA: TGTGCCAGCAGCTTAGGGTCTGTCTTGCAAGAGACCCAGTACTTC. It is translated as CASSLGSVLQETQYF.

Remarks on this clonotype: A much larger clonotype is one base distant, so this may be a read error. The CDR3, as DNA: TGTGCCAGCAGTTATCTCGGGGAGCTGTTTTTT. Encoded protein: CASSYLGELFF. This chain links TRBV6-2 or TRBV6-3 with TRBJ2-2; D unresolved. The V gene's germline CDR1 is MNHEY and CDR2 SVGEGT. The CDR3 spans 11 residues. The V gene lost 3 bases and the J gene lost 7 bases, with 3 bases spanning the gap.

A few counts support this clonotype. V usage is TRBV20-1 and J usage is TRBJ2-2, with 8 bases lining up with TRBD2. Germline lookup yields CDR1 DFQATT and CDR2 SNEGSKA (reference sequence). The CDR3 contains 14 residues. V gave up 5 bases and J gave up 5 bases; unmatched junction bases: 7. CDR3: CSASAGGNTGELFF. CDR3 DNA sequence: TGCAGTGCTTCGGCGGGGGGAAATACCGGGGAGCTGTTTTTT.